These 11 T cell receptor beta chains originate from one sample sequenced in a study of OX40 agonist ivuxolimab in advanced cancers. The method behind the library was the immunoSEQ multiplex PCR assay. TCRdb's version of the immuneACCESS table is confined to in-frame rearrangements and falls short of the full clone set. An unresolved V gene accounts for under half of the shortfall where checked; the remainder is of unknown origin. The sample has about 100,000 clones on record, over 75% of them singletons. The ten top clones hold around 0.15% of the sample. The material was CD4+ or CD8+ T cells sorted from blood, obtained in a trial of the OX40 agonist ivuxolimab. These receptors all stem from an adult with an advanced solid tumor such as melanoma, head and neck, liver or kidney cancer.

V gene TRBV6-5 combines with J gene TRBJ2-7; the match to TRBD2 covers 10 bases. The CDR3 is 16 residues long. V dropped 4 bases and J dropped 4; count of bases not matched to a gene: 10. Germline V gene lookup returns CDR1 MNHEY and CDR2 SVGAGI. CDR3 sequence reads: CASSSGAGTSVYEQYF. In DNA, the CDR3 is TGTGCCAGCAGTTCCGGGGCCGGGACTAGCGTATACGAGCAGTACTTC.

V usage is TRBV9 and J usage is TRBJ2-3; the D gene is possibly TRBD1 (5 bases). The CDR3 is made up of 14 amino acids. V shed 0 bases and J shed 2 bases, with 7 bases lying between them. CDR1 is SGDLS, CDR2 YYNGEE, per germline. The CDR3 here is CASSVVGDTDTQYF. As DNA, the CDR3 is TGTGCCAGCAGCGTAGTAGGGGACACAGATACGCAGTATTTT. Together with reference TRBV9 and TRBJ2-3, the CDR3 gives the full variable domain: DSGVTQTPKHLITATGQRVTLRCSPRSGDLSVYWYQQSLDQGLQFLIQYYNGEERAKGNILERFSAQQFPDLHSELNLSSLELGDSALYFCASSVVGDTDTQYFGPGTRLTVL.

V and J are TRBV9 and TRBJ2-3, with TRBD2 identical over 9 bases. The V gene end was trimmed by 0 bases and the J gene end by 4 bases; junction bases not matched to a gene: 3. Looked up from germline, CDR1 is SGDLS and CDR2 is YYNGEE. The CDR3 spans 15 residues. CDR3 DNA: TGTGCCAGCAGCGTAGTCGCGGGGGGGCCAGATACGCAGTATTTT. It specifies CASSVVAGGPDTQYF.

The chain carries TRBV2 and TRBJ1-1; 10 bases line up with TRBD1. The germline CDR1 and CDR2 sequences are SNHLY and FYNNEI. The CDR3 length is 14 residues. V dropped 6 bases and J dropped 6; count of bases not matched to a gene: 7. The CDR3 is CASRVRTGGAEAFF. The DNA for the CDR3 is TGTGCCAGCAGGGTACGGACAGGGGGTGCTGAAGCTTTCTTT.

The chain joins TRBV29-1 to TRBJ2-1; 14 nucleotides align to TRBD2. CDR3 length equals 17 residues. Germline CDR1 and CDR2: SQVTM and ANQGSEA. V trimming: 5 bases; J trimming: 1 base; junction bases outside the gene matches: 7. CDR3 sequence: CSVLGLAGDSSYNEQFF. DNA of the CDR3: TGCAGCGTTTTGGGACTAGCGGGAGACTCGTCCTACAATGAGCAGTTCTTC.

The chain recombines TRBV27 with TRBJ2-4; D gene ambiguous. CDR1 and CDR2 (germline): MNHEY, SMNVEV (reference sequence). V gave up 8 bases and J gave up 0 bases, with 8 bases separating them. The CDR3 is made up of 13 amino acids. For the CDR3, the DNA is TGTGCCAGCCAGACCCTAGCCAAAAACATTCAGTACTTC. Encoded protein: CASQTLAKNIQYF.

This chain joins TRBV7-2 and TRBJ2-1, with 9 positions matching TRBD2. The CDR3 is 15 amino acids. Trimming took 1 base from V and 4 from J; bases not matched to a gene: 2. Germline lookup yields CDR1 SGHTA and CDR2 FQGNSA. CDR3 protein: CASSLVRGGYNEQFF. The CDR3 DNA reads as TGTGCCAGCAGCTTAGTGCGGGGGGGGTACAATGAGCAGTTCTTC. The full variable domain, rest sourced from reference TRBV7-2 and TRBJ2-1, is GAGVSQSPSNKVTEKGKDVELRCDPISGHTALYWYRQSLGQGLEFLIYFQGNSAPDKSGLPSDRFSAERTGGSVSTLTIQRTQQEDSAVYLCASSLVRGGYNEQFFGPGTRLTVL.

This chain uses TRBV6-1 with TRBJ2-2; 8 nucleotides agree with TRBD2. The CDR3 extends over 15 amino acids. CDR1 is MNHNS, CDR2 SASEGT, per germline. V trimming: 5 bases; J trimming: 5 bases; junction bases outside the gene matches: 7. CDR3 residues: CASSTSGSGTGELFF. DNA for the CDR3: TGTGCCAGCAGTACGAGCGGGAGTGGGACCGGGGAGCTGTTTTTT.

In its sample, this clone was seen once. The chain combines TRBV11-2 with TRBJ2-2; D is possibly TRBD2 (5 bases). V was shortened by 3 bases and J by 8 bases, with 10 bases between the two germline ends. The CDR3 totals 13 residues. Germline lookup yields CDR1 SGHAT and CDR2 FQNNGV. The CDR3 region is CASSLDGVGELFF. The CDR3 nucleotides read TGTGCCAGCAGCTTGGACGGGGTAGGGGAGCTGTTTTTT.

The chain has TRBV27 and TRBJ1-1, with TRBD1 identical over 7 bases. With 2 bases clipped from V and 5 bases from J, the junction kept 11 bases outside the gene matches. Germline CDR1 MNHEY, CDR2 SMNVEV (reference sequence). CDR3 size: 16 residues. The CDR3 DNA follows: TGTGCCAGCAGTTTACTGAACAGGGGTGGAGGTACTGAAGCTTTCTTT. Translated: CASSLLNRGGGTEAFF.

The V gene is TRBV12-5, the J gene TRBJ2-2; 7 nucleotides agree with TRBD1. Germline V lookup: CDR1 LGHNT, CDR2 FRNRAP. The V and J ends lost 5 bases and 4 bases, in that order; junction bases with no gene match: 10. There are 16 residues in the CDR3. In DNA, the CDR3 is TGTGCTAGTGGTAATGACAGGGCATGGAGCACCGGGGAGCTGTTTTTT. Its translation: CASGNDRAWSTGELFF.